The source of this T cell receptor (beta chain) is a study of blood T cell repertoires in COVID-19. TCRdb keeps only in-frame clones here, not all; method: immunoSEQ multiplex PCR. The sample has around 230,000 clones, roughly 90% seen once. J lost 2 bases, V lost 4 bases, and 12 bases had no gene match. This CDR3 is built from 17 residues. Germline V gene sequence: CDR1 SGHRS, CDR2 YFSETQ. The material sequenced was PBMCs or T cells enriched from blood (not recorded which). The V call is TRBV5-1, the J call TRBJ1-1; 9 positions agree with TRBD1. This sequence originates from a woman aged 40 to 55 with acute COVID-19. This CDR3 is CASSKQPTGGLNTEAFF. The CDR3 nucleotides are TGCGCCAGCAGCAAACAACCGACAGGGGGGTTAAACACTGAAGCTTTCTTT.